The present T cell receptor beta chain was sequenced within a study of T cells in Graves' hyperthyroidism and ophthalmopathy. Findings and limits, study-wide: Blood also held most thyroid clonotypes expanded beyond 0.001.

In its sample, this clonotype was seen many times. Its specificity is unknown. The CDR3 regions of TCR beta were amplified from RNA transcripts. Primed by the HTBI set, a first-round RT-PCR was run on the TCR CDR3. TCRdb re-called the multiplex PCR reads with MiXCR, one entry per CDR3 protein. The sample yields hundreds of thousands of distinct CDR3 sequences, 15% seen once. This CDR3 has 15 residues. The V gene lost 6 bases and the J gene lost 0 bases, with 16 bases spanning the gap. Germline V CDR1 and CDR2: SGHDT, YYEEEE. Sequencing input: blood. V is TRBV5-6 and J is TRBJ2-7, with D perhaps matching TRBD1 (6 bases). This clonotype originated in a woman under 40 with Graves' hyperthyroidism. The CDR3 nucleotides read TGTGCCAGCACCGACGACAGGTCCTTCTCCTACGAGCAGTACTTC. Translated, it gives CASTDDRSFSYEQYF.